These T cell receptor beta chains were read from a single sample in a study of T cell repertoires in cytomegalovirus infection. Each CDR3 protein gets one entry after TCRdb re-called the reads with MiXCR. The sample has around 770,000 distinct CDR3 sequences, around 29% seen once. The antigens for these receptors are not known. The sample was cultured CD8+ T cells from PBMCs, taken from culture after CMV antigen stimulation. The receptors stem from a human donor in good health (CMV status not recorded). Some clones in this sample may be carry-over from other donors' samples. Each CDR3 is given with its conserved first and last residue. D genes are given only for firm matches. Only part of the rows carry a size: once, few, many, or a class if the clone is expanded.

TRBJ2-5 | . | TRBV6-1 | 17 | TRBD2 | TGTGCCAGCAGTGATAAGCGGGGGGGCCTGAGACAAGAGACCCAGTACTTC | CASSDKRGGLRQETQYF
TRBJ1-2 | . | TRBV12-3/TRBV12-4 | 12 | . | TGTGCCATCTTGAGGTTCGGTGATGGCTACACCTTC | CAILRFGDGYTF
TRBJ2-5 | . | TRBV16 | 14 | . | TGTGCCAGCAGCCAATCCTACGGGTTGGAGACCCAGTACTTC | CASSQSYGLETQYF
TRBJ1-2 | . | TRBV12-3/TRBV12-4 | 15 | . | TGTGCCAGCAGTCCTCGGGTCAGGGGAGCCTATGGCTACACCTTC | CASSPRVRGAYGYTF
TRBJ1-1 | . | TRBV6-2/TRBV6-3 | 15 | . | TGTGCCAGCAGACTGAGGGGGGGCGCGAACACTGAAGCTTTCTTT | CASRLRGGANTEAFF
TRBJ2-1 | few | TRBV7-8 | 15 | . | TGTGCCAGCAGCTTAGACAGTATCTCCTACAATGAGCAGTTCTTC | CASSLDSISYNEQFF
TRBJ2-2 | many | TRBV7-9 | 15 | . | TGTGCCAGCAGTCCTCGGGTCGCGAACACCGGGGAGCTGTTTTTT | CASSPRVANTGELFF
TRBJ2-3 | . | TRBV4-1 | 16 | . | TGCGCCAGCAGCCAAACGGGGCCCGCTCCCACAGATACGCAGTATTTT | CASSQTGPAPTDTQYF
TRBJ2-7 | . | TRBV19 | 14 | . | TGTGCCAGTAGTCCCTTGGCGGCGGGGTACGAGCAGTACTTC | CASSPLAAGYEQYF
TRBJ2-1 | . | TRBV6-4 | 12 | . | TGTGCCAGCGGGATGGGGCGGGGTGATAAGTTCTTC | CASGMGRGDKFF
TRBJ2-1 | . | TRBV24-1 | 15 | . | TGTGCCACCAGTGACCCCGGGACTTCCTACAATGAGCAGTTCTTC | CATSDPGTSYNEQFF
TRBJ1-5 | . | TRBV4-1 | 15 | . | TGCGCCAGCAGCCAAGATAGGACGGGGGGACAGCCCCAGCATTTT | CASSQDRTGGQPQHF
TRBJ1-2 | . | TRBV4-2 | 13 | . | TGTGCCAGTAGCCAAGAGGAGGCCTATGGCTACACCTTC | CASSQEEAYGYTF
TRBJ2-2 | . | TRBV6-5 | 15 | TRBD1 | TGTGCCAGCAGTTACTCGACAGGGTTTCCCGGGGAGCTGTTTTTT | CASSYSTGFPGELFF
TRBJ2-2 | . | TRBV20-1 | 15 | . | TGCAGTGCTAGAGGATCGCGGAGCAACCCCGGGGAGCTGTTTTTT | CSARGSRSNPGELFF
TRBJ2-5 | few | TRBV6-6 | 14 | . | TGTGCCAGCAGCCCAGGGGCTACCCAAGAGACCCAGTACTTC | CASSPGATQETQYF
TRBJ2-4 | few | TRBV7-6 | 14 | . | TGTGCCAGCAGTTCCGGGGCCTCGGGAAACATTCAGTACTTC | CASSSGASGNIQYF
TRBJ1-2 | . | TRBV9 | 17 | TRBD1 | TGTGCCAGCAGCGGGCGGACAGGGGACAGGGACCCGAAGGACTACACCTTC | CASSGRTGDRDPKDYTF
TRBJ2-3 | few | TRBV19 | 16 | TRBD1 | TGTGCCAGTAGTATCGTCGGGACAGCTAGCACAGATACGCAGTATTTT | CASSIVGTASTDTQYF
TRBJ2-6 | . | TRBV6-5 | 19 | . | TGTGCCAGCAGAAACTTTCAGGCGCTTGAACGGTCTGGGGCCAACGTCCTGACTTTC | CASRNFQALERSGANVLTF
TRBJ2-2 | once | TRBV6-6 | 16 | TRBD1 | TGTGCCAGCAGTGGACAGGGGATTGCGAACACCGGGGAGCTGTTTTTT | CASSGQGIANTGELFF
TRBJ1-2 | few | TRBV29-1 | 16 | TRBD1 | TGCAGCGTTGAACCACTTGAGGGACAGCCCGCCTATGGCTACACCTTC | CSVEPLEGQPAYGYTF
TRBJ2-2 | . | TRBV7-9 | 18 | . | TGTGCCAGCAGCTTCCCAAAGGGGGGGCCTGAGAACACCGGGGAGCTGTTTTTT | CASSFPKGGPENTGELFF
TRBJ1-5 | few | TRBV20-1 | 15 | . | TGCAGTGCTAGAGATCCTACAGATTACAATCAGCCCCAGCATTTT | CSARDPTDYNQPQHF
TRBJ1-1 | . | TRBV6-5 | 16 | . | TGTGCCAGCAGTTACGCGAGCCTCTCTGTTAACACTGAAGCTTTCTTT | CASSYASLSVNTEAFF
TRBJ2-5 | . | TRBV27 | 16 | TRBD1 | TGTGCCAGCAGCTTTCTGACAGGGGGCTCGCCAGAGACCCAGTACTTC | CASSFLTGGSPETQYF
TRBJ2-5 | . | TRBV5-4 | 18 | TRBD2 | TGTGCCAGCAGCTTGGGGACTAGCGGGGGGGGGGGACAAGAGACCCAGTACTTC | CASSLGTSGGGGQETQYF
TRBJ2-3 | few | TRBV5-3 | 15 | . | TGTGCCAGCAGCTTGAACACCCCACGGTCAGATACGCAGTATTTT | CASSLNTPRSDTQYF
TRBJ1-2 | . | TRBV5-4 | 14 | . | TGTGCCAGCAGCGACGGGCCTTTTTCAGATGGCTACACCTTC | CASSDGPFSDGYTF
TRBJ2-2 | . | TRBV7-6 | 15 | . | TGTGCCAGCACCCGTTTGGGGGGCGGGACCGGGGAGCTGTTTTTT | CASTRLGGGTGELFF
TRBJ1-2 | few | TRBV4-1 | 15 | TRBD1 | TGCGCCAGCAGCCAAGAAGACAGGGGGCCCTATGGCTACACCTTC | CASSQEDRGPYGYTF
TRBJ2-7 | many | TRBV7-6 | 9 | . | TGTGCCACCCCGTACGAGCAGTACTTC | CATPYEQYF
TRBJ2-1 | few | TRBV7-8 | 17 | TRBD1 | TGTGCCAGCAGCTTAGCGCGAGGGGACAGCCCCTACAATGAGCAGTTCTTC | CASSLARGDSPYNEQFF
TRBJ1-1 | . | TRBV7-8 | 17 | . | TGTGCCAGCAGCTTAGTGTGGGACAAGCAAGTGGGCGATCAAGCTTTCTTT | CASSLVWDKQVGDQAFF
TRBJ1-1 | . | TRBV11-2 | 18 | TRBD1 | TGTGCCAGCAGCTACTGGGACAGGAGGGAGGAAGGGAACACTGAAGCTTTCTTT | CASSYWDRREEGNTEAFF
TRBJ2-1 | many | TRBV11-3 | 14 | TRBD2 | TGTGCCAGCTCCTCTAGCGGGGGGGCCTATGAGCAGTTCTTC | CASSSSGGAYEQFF
TRBJ2-1 | many | TRBV6-6 | 12 | . | TGTGCCAGCGGCGCTCTCTGGGATGAGCAGTTCTTC | CASGALWDEQFF
TRBJ2-3 | few | TRBV4-1 | 17 | . | TGCGCCAGCAGCCAAGATAGCCCGAAGGCCCTCCCAGATACGCAGTATTTT | CASSQDSPKALPDTQYF
TRBJ1-4 | many | TRBV6-1 | 19 | TRBD1 | TGTGCCAGCAGTGGACTCTACAGGGGGGGACTTGCAACTAATGAAAAACTGTTTTTT | CASSGLYRGGLATNEKLFF
TRBJ2-1 | . | TRBV20-1 | 13 | TRBD2 | TGCAGTGCTACAAGCGGGGGGGCCGGTGAGCAGTTCTTC | CSATSGGAGEQFF
TRBJ1-1 | . | TRBV2 | 12 | . | TGTGCCAGCAACAAGGGGAACACTGAAGCTTTCTTT | CASNKGNTEAFF
TRBJ2-2 | many | TRBV7-2 | 13 | . | TGTGCCAGCAGCTTAGGTTACACCGGGGAGCTGTTTTTT | CASSLGYTGELFF
TRBJ2-1 | . | TRBV12-3/TRBV12-4 | 12 | . | TGTGCCAGCCGGCTCGGGCTCAATGAGCAGTTCTTC | CASRLGLNEQFF
TRBJ2-1 | . | TRBV6-1 | 13 | TRBD2 | TGTGCCAGCAAGGAGCGGGGGTACAATGAGCAGTTCTTC | CASKERGYNEQFF
TRBJ1-2 | . | TRBV29-1 | 13 | . | TGCAGCGTTGCCGAGCGGTACAGCTATGGCTACACCTTC | CSVAERYSYGYTF
TRBJ2-5 | few | TRBV11-1 | 12 | . | TGTGCCAGCAGCTCCCCGCATGAGACCCAGTACTTC | CASSSPHETQYF
TRBJ2-5 | . | TRBV12-3/TRBV12-4 | 15 | . | TGTGCCAGCAGTTTATATGGGCGCAGTCAAGAGACCCAGTACTTC | CASSLYGRSQETQYF